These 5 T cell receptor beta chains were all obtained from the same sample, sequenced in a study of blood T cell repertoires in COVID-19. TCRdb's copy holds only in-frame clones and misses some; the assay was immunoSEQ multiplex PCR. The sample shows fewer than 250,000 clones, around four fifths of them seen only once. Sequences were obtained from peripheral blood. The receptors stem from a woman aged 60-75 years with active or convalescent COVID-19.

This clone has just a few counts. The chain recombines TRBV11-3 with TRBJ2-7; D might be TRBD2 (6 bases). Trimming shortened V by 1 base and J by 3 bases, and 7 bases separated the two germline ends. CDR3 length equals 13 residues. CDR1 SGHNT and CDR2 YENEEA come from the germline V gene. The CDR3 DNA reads TGTGCCAGCAGCTTAGTGACTAGCTACGAGCAGTACTTC. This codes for CASSLVTSYEQYF.

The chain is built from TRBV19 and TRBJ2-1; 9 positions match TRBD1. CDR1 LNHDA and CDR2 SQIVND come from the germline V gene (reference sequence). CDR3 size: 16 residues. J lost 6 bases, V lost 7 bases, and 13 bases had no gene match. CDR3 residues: CASTPVLRDRVNEQFF. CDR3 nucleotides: TGTGCCAGTACTCCCGTCCTCCGGGACAGGGTCAATGAGCAGTTCTTC.

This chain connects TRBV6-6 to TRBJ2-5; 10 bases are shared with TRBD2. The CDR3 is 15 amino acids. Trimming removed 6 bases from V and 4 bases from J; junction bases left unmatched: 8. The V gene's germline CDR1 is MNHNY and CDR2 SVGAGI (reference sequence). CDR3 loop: CASSSTSGRLETQYF. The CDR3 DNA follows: TGTGCCAGCAGCTCGACTAGCGGGCGACTAGAGACCCAGTACTTC.

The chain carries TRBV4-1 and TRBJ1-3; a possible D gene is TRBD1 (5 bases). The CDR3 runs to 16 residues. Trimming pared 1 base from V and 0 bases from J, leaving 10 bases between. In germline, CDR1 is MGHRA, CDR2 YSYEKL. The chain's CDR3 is CASSQVHRTSGNTIYF. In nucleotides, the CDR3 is TGCGCCAGCAGCCAAGTACACAGGACCTCTGGAAACACCATATATTTT.

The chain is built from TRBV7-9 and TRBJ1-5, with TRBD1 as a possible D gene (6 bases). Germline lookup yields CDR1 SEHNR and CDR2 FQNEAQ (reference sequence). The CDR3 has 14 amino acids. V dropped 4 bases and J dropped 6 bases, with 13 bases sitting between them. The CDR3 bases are TGTGCCAGCAGCTCCACAGGGTTAGCTCAGCCCCAGCATTTT. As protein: CASSSTGLAQPQHF.